What follows are 10 T cell receptor beta chains derived from one specimen sequenced in a study of T cells in Graves' hyperthyroidism and ophthalmopathy. There were TCR beta CDR3 regions amplified from RNA transcripts. HTBI primers were employed in a first-round RT-PCR of the TCR CDR3. TCRdb fed the multiplex PCR reads into MiXCR, producing one record per CDR3 protein. There are hundreds of thousands of distinct CDR3 sequences in the sample; 13% to 15% occur only once, and around an eighth lies in the top ten. Sequencing was carried out using blood. These receptors originate from a woman aged 45-65 years with Graves' ophthalmopathy.

This clonotype has just a few counts. This rearrangement joins TRBV7-3 to TRBJ2-2; D may match TRBD1 or TRBD2 (5 bases each). Per the germline V gene, CDR1 is SGHTA and CDR2 is FQGTGA. This CDR3 is built from 15 residues. The ends were cut back, 4 bases at V and 0 bases at J, with 9 bases in the middle. The CDR3 nucleotides read TGTGCCAGCAGCTCGGGACCTGCGAACACCGGGGAGCTGTTTTTT. Its protein is CASSSGPANTGELFF.

In its sample, this clonotype was seen many times. V is TRBV6-2 or TRBV6-3 and J is TRBJ2-1; 12 bases are a match to TRBD1. Germline CDR1 MNHEY, CDR2 SVGEGT. With V trimmed by 2 bases and J by 8 bases, 16 bases remained unmatched. This CDR3 comprises 19 residues. CDR3 region: CASSYPRDRGPGVGDEQFF. The CDR3 region has the DNA TGTGCCAGCAGTTACCCTCGGGACAGGGGGCCAGGGGTTGGCGATGAGCAGTTCTTC.

The sample holds a few counts of this clonotype. This chain links TRBV7-9 with TRBJ2-1, with D maybe TRBD2 (5 bases). This CDR3 is built from 15 residues. Looked up from germline, CDR1 is SEHNR and CDR2 is FQNEAQ (reference sequence). V was cut by 0 bases and J by 7 bases, with 13 bases left in between. The DNA of the CDR3 is TGTGCCAGCAGCTTAGCGGGAGCTGGTAAAAATGAGCAGTTCTTC. It is translated as CASSLAGAGKNEQFF.

This clonotype was detected ten times or more. The chain recombines TRBV10-3 with TRBJ2-3; 15 bases are shared with TRBD2. With 6 bases clipped from V and 9 bases from J, the junction kept 4 bases outside the gene matches. The CDR3 runs 14 residues. Germline V gene data show CDR1 as ENHRY and CDR2 as SYGVKD. CDR3 protein: CAISGLAGGETQYF. The CDR3 DNA reads TGTGCCATCAGCGGACTAGCGGGAGGGGAGACGCAGTATTTT.

In this sample, this clonotype turned up a few times. The chain combines TRBV30 with TRBJ2-1, with 11 nucleotides matching TRBD1. Germline V gene lookup returns CDR1 GTSNPN and CDR2 SVGIG (reference sequence). There are 19 residues in the CDR3. The junction had 16 bases not matched to a gene; V was cut back by 0 bases and J by 6 bases. The CDR3 DNA is TGTGCCTGGAGTGTACGAAATGGATTATGGGACAGGGGGGTCAATGAGCAGTTCTTC. Translated, it gives CAWSVRNGLWDRGVNEQFF.

There are many counts of this clonotype. This chain links TRBV20-1 with TRBJ2-5, with 11 bases identical to TRBD2. The CDR3 consists of 17 residues. With V trimmed by 0 bases and J by 1 base, 7 bases remained unmatched. CDR1 and CDR2 from the germline V gene are DFQATT and SNEGSKA (reference sequence). CDR3 in amino acids: CSARESLAGEGQETQYF. In DNA, the CDR3 is TGCAGTGCTAGAGAATCACTAGCGGGAGAGGGCCAAGAGACCCAGTACTTC.

This clonotype was recorded at least ten times. The chain uses TRBV7-9 and TRBJ2-7, with TRBD2 as a possible D gene (5 bases). The ends were cut back, 3 bases at V and 3 bases at J, with 6 bases in the middle. CDR3 length: 12 amino acids. Germline CDR1 and CDR2: SEHNR and FQNEAQ (reference sequence). The CDR3 sequence is CASSFGSYEQYF. As DNA, the CDR3 is TGTGCCAGCAGCTTTGGGAGCTACGAGCAGTACTTC.

Many counts were recorded for this clonotype. This chain joins TRBV6-5 and TRBJ1-1; D is undetermined. Trimming pared 0 bases from V and 0 bases from J, leaving 8 bases between. Germline CDR1 MNHEY, CDR2 SVGAGI. CDR3 length: 15 residues. The DNA of the CDR3 is TGTGCCAGCAGTTACTCGCGAATTATGAACACTGAAGCTTTCTTT. This codes for CASSYSRIMNTEAFF.

This clonotype has ten or more counts. The rearrangement uses TRBV27 and TRBJ2-2; TRBD2 matches 8 bases. Germline V gene data show CDR1 as MNHEY and CDR2 as SMNVEV (reference sequence). The CDR3 totals 15 residues. V lost 6 bases and J lost 7; bases outside the gene matches: 10. The CDR3 reads CASRASGRVHGELFF. The CDR3, as DNA: TGTGCCAGCAGGGCGAGCGGGAGAGTCCACGGGGAGCTGTTTTTT.

This clonotype was found many times. This chain links TRBV14 with TRBJ2-2; D is uncertain. The CDR3 contains 14 residues. Per the germline V gene, CDR1 is SGHDN and CDR2 is FVKESK. Trimming stripped 0 bases from V and 4 bases from J, with 6 bases between. The CDR3 nucleotides are TGTGCCAGCAGCCAAGATCTTGGCACCGGGGAGCTGTTTTTT. It specifies CASSQDLGTGELFF.